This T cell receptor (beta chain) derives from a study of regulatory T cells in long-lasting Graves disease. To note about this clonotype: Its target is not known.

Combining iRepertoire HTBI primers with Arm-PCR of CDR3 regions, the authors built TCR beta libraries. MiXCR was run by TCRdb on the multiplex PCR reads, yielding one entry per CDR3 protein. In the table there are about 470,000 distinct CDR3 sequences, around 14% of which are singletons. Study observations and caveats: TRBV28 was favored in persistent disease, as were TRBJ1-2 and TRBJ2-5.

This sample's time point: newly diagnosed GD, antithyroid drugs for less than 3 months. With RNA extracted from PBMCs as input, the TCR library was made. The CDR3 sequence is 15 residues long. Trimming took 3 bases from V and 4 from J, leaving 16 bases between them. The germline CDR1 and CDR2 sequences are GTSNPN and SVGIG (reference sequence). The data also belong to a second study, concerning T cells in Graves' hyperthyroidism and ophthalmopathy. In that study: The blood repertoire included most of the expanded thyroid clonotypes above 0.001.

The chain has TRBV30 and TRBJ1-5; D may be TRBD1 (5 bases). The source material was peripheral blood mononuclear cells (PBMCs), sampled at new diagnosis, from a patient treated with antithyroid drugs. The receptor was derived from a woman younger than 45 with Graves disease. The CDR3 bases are TGTGCCTGGAGGGTACCCTCGGGGGATAATCAGCCCCAGCATTTT. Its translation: CAWRVPSGDNQPQHF.